The source of this T cell receptor beta chain is a study of T-cell reconstitution after alpha-beta-depleted transplantation in children. Broader study findings: Expanded graft clones, several hundred of them, were reportedly the source of alpha-beta T cells about two months after transplant. The main origin of T-cell counts and diversity one year after transplant was newly produced T cells.

Details on this clonotype: Its antigen remains unknown.

Library preparation (for TCRbeta) was performed with unique molecular identifiers. Via MiXCR, TCRdb re-called the PCR reads, giving one row per CDR3 protein. Here the sample spans about 980,000 distinct CDR3 sequences, 25% to 35% being singletons. The CDR3 is 15 residues long. V was pared by 5 bases and J by 4 bases, with 18 bases between. CDR1 is DFQATT, CDR2 SNEGSKA, per germline (reference sequence). The V call is TRBV20-1, the J call TRBJ2-1, with a possible D match to TRBD2 (5 bases). The sample was PBMCs, mostly from graft donor cells, taken 360 days after TCRalphabeta/CD19-depleted stem cell transplant. This receptor was taken from a boy in the first two years of life who had a stem cell transplant for SCID, so the T cells may come from the graft donor. The CDR3 DNA follows: TGCAGTGCTCGCCCATGGGCGGGCGAGTACAATGAGCAGTTCTTC. It translates to CSARPWAGEYNEQFF.